Listed here is a single TCR beta chain. Germline CDR1 reads MDHEN; CDR2 reads SYDVKM. Between the trimmed V and J ends, which lost 6 bases and 0 bases, there was a span of 9 bases. CDR3 length: 14 amino acids. These data come from a study of blood T cell repertoires in COVID-19. As processed by the authors: Reference gene primer amplification in the assay estimated nucleated cell counts. The assay was immunoSEQ multiplex PCR, and TCRdb's table has in-frame clones only and misses some. From that table come the V and J calls and clone size; the DNA was used to work out D and trimming. The sample has under 250,000 clones, roughly 90% seen once; the top ten hold roughly 2.5%.

The rearrangement links TRBV28 to TRBJ2-1; D is undetermined. The sequence was collected from a woman in her sixties or seventies with acute or convalescent COVID-19. Sequencing was carried out using peripheral blood. As DNA, the CDR3 is TGTGCCAGCAGCCTAATTAGCTCCTACAATGAGCAGTTCTTC. It specifies CASSLISSYNEQFF.